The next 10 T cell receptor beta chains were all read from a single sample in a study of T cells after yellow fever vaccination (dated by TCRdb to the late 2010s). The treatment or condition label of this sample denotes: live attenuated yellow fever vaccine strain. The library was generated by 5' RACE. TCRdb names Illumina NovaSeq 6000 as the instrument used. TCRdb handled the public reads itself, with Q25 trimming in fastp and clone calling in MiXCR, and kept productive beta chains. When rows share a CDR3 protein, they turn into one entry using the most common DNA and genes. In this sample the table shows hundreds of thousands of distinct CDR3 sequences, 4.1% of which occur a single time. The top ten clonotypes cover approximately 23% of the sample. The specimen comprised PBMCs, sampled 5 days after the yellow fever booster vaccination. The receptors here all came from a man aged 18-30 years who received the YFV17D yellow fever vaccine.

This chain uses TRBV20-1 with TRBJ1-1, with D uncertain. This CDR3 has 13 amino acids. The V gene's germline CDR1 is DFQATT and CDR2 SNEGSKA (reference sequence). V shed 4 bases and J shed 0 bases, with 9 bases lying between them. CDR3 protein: CSATAGLNTEAFF. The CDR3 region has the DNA TGCAGTGCTACTGCGGGGTTGAACACTGAAGCTTTCTTT.

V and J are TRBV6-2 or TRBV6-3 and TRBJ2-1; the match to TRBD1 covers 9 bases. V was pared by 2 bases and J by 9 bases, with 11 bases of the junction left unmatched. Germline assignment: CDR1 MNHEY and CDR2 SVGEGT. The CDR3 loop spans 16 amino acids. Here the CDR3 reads CASSYPGQGFGGEQFF. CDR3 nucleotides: TGTGCCAGCAGTTACCCTGGACAGGGGTTTGGCGGTGAGCAGTTCTTC.

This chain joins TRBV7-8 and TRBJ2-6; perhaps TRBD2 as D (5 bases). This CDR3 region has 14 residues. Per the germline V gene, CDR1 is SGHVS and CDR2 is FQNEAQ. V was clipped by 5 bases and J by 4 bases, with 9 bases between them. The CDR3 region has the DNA TGTGCCAGCAGCGAACTAGGAGGGGCCAACGTCCTGACTTTC. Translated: CASSELGGANVLTF.

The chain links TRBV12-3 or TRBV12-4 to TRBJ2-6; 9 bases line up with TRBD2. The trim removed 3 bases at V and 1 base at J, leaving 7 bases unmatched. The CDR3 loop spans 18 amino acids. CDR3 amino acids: CASSLGRLAGSGANVLTF. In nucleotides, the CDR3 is TGTGCCAGCAGTTTGGGCCGGCTAGCGGGGTCTGGGGCCAACGTCCTGACTTTC.

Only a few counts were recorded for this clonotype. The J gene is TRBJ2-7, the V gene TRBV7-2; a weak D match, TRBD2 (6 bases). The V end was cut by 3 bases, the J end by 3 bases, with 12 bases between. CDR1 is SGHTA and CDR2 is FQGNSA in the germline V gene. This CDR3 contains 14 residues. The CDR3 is CASSLAGWGYEQYF. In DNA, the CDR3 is TGTGCCAGCAGCTTGGCGGGGTGGGGCTACGAGCAGTACTTC.

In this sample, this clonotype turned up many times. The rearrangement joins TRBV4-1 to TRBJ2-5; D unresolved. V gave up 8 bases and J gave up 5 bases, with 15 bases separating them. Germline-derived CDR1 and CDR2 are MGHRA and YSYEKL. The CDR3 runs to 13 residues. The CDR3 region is CASAVLGSETQYF. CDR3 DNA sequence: TGCGCCAGCGCCGTGCTGGGGTCCGAGACCCAGTACTTC.

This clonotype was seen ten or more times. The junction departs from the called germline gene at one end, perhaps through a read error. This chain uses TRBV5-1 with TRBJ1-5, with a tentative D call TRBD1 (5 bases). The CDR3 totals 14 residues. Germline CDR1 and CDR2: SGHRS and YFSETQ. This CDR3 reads CASSLEGSNQPQHF. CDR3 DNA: TGTGCCAGCAGCTTAGAGGGGAGCAATCAGCCCCAGCATTTT.

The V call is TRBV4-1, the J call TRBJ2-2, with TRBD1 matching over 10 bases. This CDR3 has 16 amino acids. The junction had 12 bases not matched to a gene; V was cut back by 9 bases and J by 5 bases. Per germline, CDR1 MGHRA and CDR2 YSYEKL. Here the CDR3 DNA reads TGCGCCAGGACAGGGGGCCGGAGGGCTTTTACCGGGGAGCTGTTTTTT. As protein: CARTGGRRAFTGELFF.

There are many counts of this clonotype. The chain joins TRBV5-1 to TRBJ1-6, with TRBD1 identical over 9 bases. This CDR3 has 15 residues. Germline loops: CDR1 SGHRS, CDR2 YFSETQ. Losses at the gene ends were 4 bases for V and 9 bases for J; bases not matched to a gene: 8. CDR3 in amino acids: CASSDRTGGVSPLHF. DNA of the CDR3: TGCGCCAGCAGCGACCGAACAGGGGGCGTTTCACCCCTCCACTTT.

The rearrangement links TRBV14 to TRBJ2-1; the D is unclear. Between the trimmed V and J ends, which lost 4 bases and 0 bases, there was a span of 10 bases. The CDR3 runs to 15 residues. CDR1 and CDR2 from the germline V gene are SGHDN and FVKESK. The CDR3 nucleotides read TGTGCCAGCAGCCCCCTGCCCAGCTCCTACAATGAGCAGTTCTTC. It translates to CASSPLPSSYNEQFF.